This entry concerns a single T cell receptor (beta chain). What it recognizes is unknown. The CDR3 consists of 15 residues. Germline-derived CDR1 and CDR2 are LNHNV and YYDKDF (reference sequence). Trimming left V 3 bases short and J 4 bases short, with 15 bases between. These data are taken from a study of T cell repertoires in cytomegalovirus infection. Whole-study context: Researchers turned to recently identified HLA-C-restricted CMV epitopes as well as well-studied HLA-B-restricted ones. It was the public TCR beta signatures that indicated both CMV infection and matching HLA type. General study findings and limits: In two of eight donors, the top clonotype was HLA-C-restricted CMV-specific. Adding up the frequency of public TCR beta families identified people who carried CMV plus the relevant HLA.

TCRdb reanalysed the reads using MiXCR and keeps one entry per CDR3 protein. The sample carries some 800,000 distinct CDR3 sequences, about 30% recorded once. Specimen: cultured CD8+ T cells from PBMCs, collected from culture after CMV antigen stimulation. The genes are TRBV15 and TRBJ1-2; D gene ambiguous. This clonotype originated in a human donor in good health (CMV status not recorded). Some clones in this sample may be carry-over from other donors' samples. CDR3 nucleotides: TGTGCCACCAGCAGTGAAACGGCGGCCCCCTATGGCTACACCTTC. This codes for CATSSETAAPYGYTF.